The 17 T cell receptor beta chains reported below all come from one sample, sequenced in a study of CD8 T cells in Susac syndrome. With random hexamers, 0.5 to 1 ug RNA was reverse transcribed. TCRdb processed the immunoSEQ multiplex PCR reads anew with MiXCR; each CDR3 protein has one entry. Among under 300,000 distinct CDR3 sequences, less than 96% were seen once, and the ten largest hold 0.095% to 0.12%. Source material: CD4+ T cells from PBMCs. These TCRs come from a human donor with Susac syndrome.

The chain has TRBV5-1 and TRBJ2-7; D is perhaps TRBD1 or TRBD2 (5 bases each). This CDR3 comprises 17 residues. The V end was cut by 0 bases, the J end by 0 bases, with 16 bases between. Looked up from germline, CDR1 is SGHRS and CDR2 is YFSETQ. For the CDR3, the DNA is TGCGCCAGCAGCTTGGCCGGGAAGGGGCCGAGCTCCTACGAGCAGTACTTC. Its translation: CASSLAGKGPSSYEQYF.

The gene calls are TRBV7-9 and TRBJ1-3; D remains unclear. Trimming took 5 bases from V and 2 from J, leaving 10 bases between them. CDR1 is SEHNR, CDR2 FQNEAQ, per germline (reference sequence). The CDR3 extends over 14 amino acids. CDR3 amino acids: CASSPPAPGNTIYF. The DNA for the CDR3 is TGTGCCAGCAGCCCCCCCGCACCTGGAAACACCATATATTTT.

The chain is built from TRBV28 and TRBJ2-7; D remains unclear. The CDR3 extends over 14 amino acids. Germline V lookup: CDR1 MDHEN, CDR2 SYDVKM. V was cut by 3 bases and J by 4 bases, with 13 bases left in between. DNA for the CDR3: TGTGCCAGCAGTTTGCCGACGGGCCAATACGAGCAGTACTTC. Its protein product is CASSLPTGQYEQYF. Variable domain in full (rest from reference TRBV28 and TRBJ2-7): DVKVTQSSRYLVKRTGEKVFLECVQDMDHENMFWYRQDPGLGLRLIYFSYDVKMKEKGDIPEGYSVSREKKERFSLILESASTNQTSMYLCASSLPTGQYEQYFGPGTRLTVT.

The V and J genes are TRBV11-2 and TRBJ2-4; D is possibly TRBD1 or TRBD2 (6 bases each). The CDR3 runs 17 residues. V was clipped by 1 base and J by 6 bases, with 19 bases between them. Per the germline V gene, CDR1 is SGHAT and CDR2 is FQNNGV. The CDR3 DNA reads as TGTGCCAGCAGCTTAGTTGGACAGTCCACCGGGGGAAACATTCAGTACTTC. Its translation is CASSLVGQSTGGNIQYF.

V usage is TRBV29-1 and J usage is TRBJ2-5; D gene unclear. CDR3 length equals 10 residues. Germline V CDR1 and CDR2: SQVTM, ANQGSEA. V was pared by 6 bases and J by 5 bases, with 7 bases between. The CDR3 loop is CSVQTETQYF. CDR3 bases: TGCAGCGTCCAGACGGAGACCCAGTACTTC.

The chain couples TRBV7-2 to TRBJ2-5, with 8 bases aligning to TRBD2. CDR3 length: 16 residues. The V gene's germline CDR1 is SGHTA and CDR2 FQGNSA. Unmatched junction bases numbered 12, after V lost 4 bases and J lost 5 bases. Here the CDR3 DNA reads TGTGCCAGCAGCTCTCTAGCCGGGAGGGCCGTCGAGACCCAGTACTTC. This gives the protein CASSSLAGRAVETQYF.

The chain recombines TRBV9 with TRBJ2-3, with unresolved D. Germline V gives CDR1 SGDLS, CDR2 YYNGEE. This CDR3 is built from 12 residues. Trimming shortened V by 0 bases and J by 5 bases, and 4 bases separated the two germline ends. The CDR3, as DNA: TGTGCCAGCAGCGTAGCGGTAGATACGCAGTATTTT. Translation gives CASSVAVDTQYF.

This clonotype was found once. V usage is TRBV5-1 and J usage is TRBJ2-2; perhaps TRBD2 as D (5 bases). Trimming took 0 bases from V and 1 from J, leaving 7 bases between them. The CDR3 length is 15 residues. Germline-derived CDR1 and CDR2 are SGHRS and YFSETQ. CDR3 amino acids: CASSLARENTGELFF. The CDR3 nucleotides are TGCGCCAGCAGCTTGGCTCGGGAGAACACCGGGGAGCTGTTTTTT.

V usage is TRBV25-1 and J usage is TRBJ2-3, with 7 bases matching TRBD2. The V and J ends lost 2 bases and 4 bases, in that order; junction bases with no gene match: 12. This CDR3 comprises 17 residues. CDR1 is MGHDK, CDR2 SYGVNS, per germline. This CDR3 reads CASSELLRVGGADTQYF. The CDR3, as DNA: TGTGCCAGCAGTGAACTTCTAAGGGTTGGGGGGGCAGATACGCAGTATTTT.

The chain combines TRBV6-1 with TRBJ2-1; 9 nucleotides match TRBD1. The V gene's germline CDR1 is MNHNS and CDR2 SASEGT. V lost 3 bases and J lost 9; bases outside the gene matches: 6. The CDR3 covers 14 residues. For the CDR3, the DNA is TGTGCCAGCAGTGACTGGACAGGGGATAGTGAGCAGTTCTTC. This codes for CASSDWTGDSEQFF.

The genes are TRBV14 and TRBJ2-2; D gene uncertain. The V end was cut by 1 base, the J end by 4 bases, with 7 bases between. Germline CDR1 SGHDN, CDR2 FVKESK. The CDR3 extends over 14 amino acids. The chain's CDR3 is CASSQVGVTGELFF. The DNA of the CDR3 is TGTGCCAGCAGCCAAGTTGGAGTCACCGGGGAGCTGTTTTTT.

This chain connects TRBV19 to TRBJ2-7, with D tentatively TRBD1 (5 bases). This CDR3 is 14 amino acids long. Trimming stripped 6 bases from V and 3 bases from J, with 15 bases between. In germline, CDR1 is LNHDA, CDR2 SQIVND (reference sequence). CDR3 in amino acids: CASRLHGTGYEQYF. The CDR3 nucleotides are TGTGCCAGTAGACTACACGGAACAGGCTACGAGCAGTACTTC.

This rearrangement joins TRBV3-1 to TRBJ2-5, with TRBD1 matching 7 bases. CDR1 is LGHDT, CDR2 YNNKEL, per germline (reference sequence). Unmatched junction bases numbered 7, after V lost 6 bases and J lost 3 bases. The CDR3 has 14 amino acids. CDR3 coding DNA: TGTGCCAGCAGGATTCGACAGGGTAAAGAGACCCAGTACTTC. Translated: CASRIRQGKETQYF.

The genes are TRBV20-1 and TRBJ2-7; TRBD2 matches at 8 bases. Per germline, CDR1 DFQATT and CDR2 SNEGSKA (reference sequence). The CDR3 consists of 13 residues. V was pared by 3 bases and J by 3 bases, with 4 bases of the junction left unmatched. The CDR3 DNA follows: TGCAGTGCTAGCCCAACTAGCGGCTACGAGCAGTACTTC. Residues: CSASPTSGYEQYF.

The chain couples TRBV25-1 to TRBJ2-1; 8 nucleotides match TRBD2. V shed 8 bases and J 4 bases; nucleotides not matched to a gene: 4. The germline gives CDR1 MGHDK, CDR2 SYGVNS. CDR3 length: 13 residues. The CDR3: CASGIAGYNEQFF. The CDR3 DNA sequence: TGTGCCAGCGGTATAGCGGGGTACAATGAGCAGTTCTTC.

The V call is TRBV25-1, the J call TRBJ1-2, with 8 bases matching TRBD1. The CDR3 has 14 amino acids. Per the germline V gene, CDR1 is MGHDK and CDR2 is SYGVNS. The DNA of the CDR3 is TGTGGCTCTTACACCGGGACAGGAAACTATGGCTACACCTTC. Amino acid sequence: CGSYTGTGNYGYTF.

This clonotype was seen once. The chain has TRBV20-1 and TRBJ1-2; D gene ambiguous. The CDR3 contains 10 residues. V gave up 7 bases and J gave up 4 bases, with 7 bases separating them. CDR1 DFQATT and CDR2 SNEGSKA come from the germline V gene (reference sequence). The CDR3 nucleotides read TGCAGTGTCAGAGGCTATGGCTACACCTTC. The encoded protein is CSVRGYGYTF.